These 28 T cell receptor beta chains came from one sample sequenced in a study of T cell responses to AZD1222 COVID-19 vaccine. TCRdb keeps only in-frame clones here, not all; method: immunoSEQ multiplex PCR. The table records tens of thousands of clones, about 86% of them present only once. Sequenced here: peripheral blood, sampled on day 0 of AZD1222 vaccination. The receptors come from an adult in good health.

J is TRBJ2-3 and V is TRBV6-4, with 10 bases identical to TRBD1. V lost 1 base and J lost 5; bases outside the gene matches: 3. The CDR3 has 15 amino acids. The germline V gene has CDR1 MRHNA and CDR2 SNTAGT. The CDR3 sequence: CASSDWGTGVDTQYF. CDR3 coding DNA: TGTGCCAGCAGTGACTGGGGGACAGGGGTAGATACGCAGTATTTT.

The chain links TRBV21-1 to TRBJ1-3. TRBV21-1 is described as a pseudogene. The CDR3 extends over 14 amino acids. The CDR3 nucleotides read TGTGCCAGCAGCAGCTCCCCAACTGGAAACACCATATATTTT. Amino acids: CASSSSPTGNTIYF.

The chain couples TRBV5-4 to TRBJ2-3; TRBD2 matches at 7 bases. Germline values: CDR1 SGHNT, CDR2 YYREEE (reference sequence). The CDR3 length is 15 residues. The CDR3 spells CASWTRVGGTDTQYF. For the CDR3, the DNA is TGTGCTTCTTGGACTAGAGTCGGTGGCACAGATACGCAGTATTTT.

Comments on this clone: The junction shows a germline mismatch at one end, possibly a read error. The sample contains more than one DNA sequence encoding this CDR3. The rearrangement joins TRBV12-3 or TRBV12-4 to TRBJ1-2, with D possibly TRBD1 on 6 matching bases. The CDR3 contains 13 residues. CDR3 in DNA: TGTGCCAGCAGCGAACAGGGTCGGTATGGCTACACTTTC. Translation gives CASSEQGRYGYTF.

The chain joins TRBV7-8 to TRBJ1-2; a possible D gene is TRBD1 (5 bases). The CDR3 length is 18 residues. Trimming took 4 bases from V and 6 from J, leaving 27 bases between them. Germline V gives CDR1 SGHVS, CDR2 FQNEAQ. The CDR3, as DNA: TGTGCCAGCAGCTCAACACCCCTTTTACGGGACGAGAGGAATGGCTACACCTTC. Translated, it gives CASSSTPLLRDERNGYTF.

The chain links TRBV4-1 to TRBJ2-7; perhaps TRBD2 as D (6 bases). CDR1 and CDR2 (germline): MGHRA, YSYEKL. Trimming removed 0 bases at V and 7 bases at J, with 10 bases between. The CDR3 contains 13 residues. The chain's CDR3 is CASSQDRGEEQYF. The CDR3 nucleotides are TGCGCCAGCAGCCAAGATCGCGGGGAAGAGCAGTACTTC.

About this clone itself: This sample also contains other DNA sequences that code for the same CDR3. The chain employs TRBV7-2 and TRBJ1-2; 7 nucleotides align to TRBD1. In germline, CDR1 is SGHTA, CDR2 FQGNSA. This CDR3 region has 13 residues. V shed 2 bases, J shed 5 bases, and the junction held 2 bases outside the gene matches. CDR3 bases: TGTGCCAGCAGCTTATCAGGGGGGTATGGCTACACCTTC. Its translation is CASSLSGGYGYTF.

This clone was counted once. The chain joins TRBV10-2 to TRBJ1-2; D is unresolved. Trimming left V 7 bases short and J 1 base short, with 10 bases between. CDR1 is WSHSY and CDR2 is SAAADI in the germline V gene. CDR3 size: 13 residues. The CDR3 is CASKGTDNYGYTF. The CDR3 DNA reads TGCGCCAGCAAAGGCACCGATAACTATGGCTACACCTTC.

This clone came up once. The gene calls are TRBV5-1 and TRBJ1-2, with D perhaps TRBD1 (5 bases). V was cut by 4 bases and J by 5 bases, with 9 bases left in between. CDR1 SGHRS and CDR2 YFSETQ come from the germline V gene. The CDR3 covers 12 residues. This chain's CDR3 is CASSDGGYGYTF. DNA for the CDR3: TGCGCCAGCAGCGATGGGGGGTATGGCTACACCTTC.

The V call is TRBV6-5, the J call TRBJ1-2; 7 bases fit TRBD1. Germline CDR1 reads MNHEY; CDR2 reads SVGAGI. The CDR3 has 12 residues. After removal of 10 bases from V and 9 bases from J, the junction contained 11 bases not matched to a gene. The CDR3 is CATRDRARSYTF. As DNA, the CDR3 is TGTGCCACCCGCGACAGGGCAAGGAGCTACACCTTC.

The J gene is TRBJ2-7, the V gene TRBV11-3; weak D call: TRBD1 (5 bases). The CDR3 is 14 residues long. The germline V gene has CDR1 SGHNT and CDR2 YENEEA. V dropped 5 bases and J dropped 4 bases, with 15 bases sitting between them. The CDR3 loop is CASSPDRNRYEQYF. The CDR3 DNA is TGTGCCAGCAGCCCCGACAGAAACCGATACGAGCAGTACTTC.

The chain joins TRBV30 to TRBJ2-2; tentative D call: TRBD2 (6 bases). Deletions cut 3 bases from V and 8 bases from J, with 22 bases between. Germline loops: CDR1 GTSNPN, CDR2 SVGIG (reference sequence). This CDR3 contains 16 residues. CDR3: CAWRNRRESRDGELFF. The CDR3 nucleotides are TGTGCCTGGAGGAACCGCCGGGAGAGCCGAGATGGGGAGCTGTTTTTT.

The CDR3 here is CATSDLDRFYEQYF. CDR3 bases: TGTGCCACCAGTGATTTGGACAGGTTCTACGAGCAGTACTTC. This chain connects TRBV24-1 to TRBJ2-7; D is perhaps TRBD1 (6 bases). V dropped 0 bases and J dropped 3 bases, with 8 bases sitting between them. The germline V gene encodes CDR1 KGHDR and CDR2 SFDVKD. This CDR3 spans 14 amino acids.

This chain connects TRBV7-9 to TRBJ2-1, with unresolved D. Germline CDR1 reads SEHNR; CDR2 reads FQNEAQ (reference sequence). CDR3 size: 15 residues. V shed 2 bases and J shed 8 bases, with 16 bases lying between them. The CDR3 loop reads CASSLMGTPPDEQFF. Here the CDR3 DNA reads TGTGCCAGCAGCTTAATGGGAACCCCCCCGGATGAGCAGTTCTTC.

CDR3 loop: CASSLDRGWTGELFF. CDR3 DNA sequence: TGTGCCAGCAGCTTGGACAGGGGATGGACCGGGGAGCTGTTTTTT. The rearrangement uses TRBV7-2 and TRBJ2-2, with 9 bases that match TRBD1. CDR1 and CDR2 from the germline V gene are SGHTA and FQGNSA. The CDR3 is 15 residues long. V trimming: 3 bases; J trimming: 5 bases; junction bases outside the gene matches: 4.

The chain employs TRBV7-2 and TRBJ1-2; D gene uncertain. Germline V gives CDR1 SGHTA, CDR2 FQGNSA. V was cut by 2 bases and J by 4 bases, with 14 bases left in between. The CDR3 loop spans 15 amino acids. CDR3 nucleotide sequence: TGTGCCAGCAGCTTATATCCCGACCGGGGCTATGGCTACACCTTC. Residues: CASSLYPDRGYGYTF.

The count of this clone is one. The chain has TRBV25-1 and TRBJ2-1; TRBD2 might be the D (5 bases). The CDR3 extends over 15 amino acids. Germline V CDR1 and CDR2: MGHDK, SYGVNS. Trimming pared 7 bases from V and 2 bases from J, leaving 15 bases between. The CDR3 DNA reads as TGTGCCAGCATATACGCACTAGAACCCTACAATGAGCAGTTCTTC. Its protein product is CASIYALEPYNEQFF.

The chain is built from TRBV19 and TRBJ2-1; D is ambiguous. Germline CDR1 and CDR2: LNHDA and SQIVND (reference sequence). This CDR3 has 13 amino acids. Trimming removed 9 bases from V and 6 bases from J, with 15 bases in between. Here the CDR3 reads CASNTGLGNEQFF. CDR3 nucleotide sequence: TGTGCCAGCAATACGGGCCTCGGCAATGAGCAGTTCTTC.

The chain carries TRBV29-1 and TRBJ1-3; the match to TRBD1 covers 7 bases. The CDR3 is 13 residues long. V lost 3 bases, J lost 3 bases, and 2 bases stayed unmatched. The germline CDR1 and CDR2 sequences are SQVTM and ANQGSEA. Here the CDR3 DNA reads TGCAGCGTTGAGACAGGGTATGGAAACACCATATATTTT. This sequence encodes CSVETGYGNTIYF.

This chain uses TRBV30 with TRBJ1-4, with 7 bases lining up with TRBD1. Germline trimming cut 0 bases from V and 8 bases from J; bases unmatched to any gene: 3. The V gene's germline CDR1 is GTSNPN and CDR2 SVGIG (reference sequence). The CDR3 covers 13 residues. CDR3 amino acids: CAWSVEGAEKLFF. The CDR3 DNA sequence: TGTGCCTGGAGTGTTGAGGGGGCGGAAAAACTGTTTTTT. Using reference TRBV30 and TRBJ1-4 for the parts outside the CDR3, the full variable domain is SQTIHQWPATLVQPVGSPLSLECTVEGTSNPNLYWYRQAAGRGLQLLFYSVGIGQISSEVPQNLSASRPQDRQFILSSKKLLLSDSGFYLCAWSVEGAEKLFFGSGTQLSVL.

V is TRBV5-4 and J is TRBJ2-1; D may match TRBD1 or TRBD2 (7 bases each). Germline V gene data show CDR1 as SGHNT and CDR2 as YYREEE (reference sequence). The germline V and J ends were trimmed by 0 bases and 4 bases, with 11 bases remaining between them. CDR3 size: 15 residues. This CDR3 reads CASSLAGGGYNEQFF. CDR3 DNA: TGTGCCAGCAGCTTGGCAGGGGGAGGGTACAATGAGCAGTTCTTC.

V usage is TRBV7-9 and J usage is TRBJ2-3; 8 nucleotides agree with TRBD2. The CDR3 covers 18 residues. Germline V gene data show CDR1 as SEHNR and CDR2 as FQNEAQ (reference sequence). V lost 5 bases to trimming and J lost 0 bases; unmatched junction nucleotides: 13. CDR3 residues: CASSPGVSGGSSTDTQYF. CDR3 nucleotide sequence: TGTGCCAGCAGCCCGGGGGTAAGCGGGGGTTCGAGCACAGATACGCAGTATTTT.

The chain recombines TRBV6-4 with TRBJ2-2; D is perhaps TRBD2 (6 bases). Germline CDR1 reads MRHNA; CDR2 reads SNTAGT. CDR3 length: 14 amino acids. The V and J ends lost 4 bases and 6 bases respectively, with 12 bases between them. The CDR3 coding sequence is TGTGCCAGCAGTGTCGGGAGTTATTCCGGGGAGCTGTTTTTT. It is translated as CASSVGSYSGELFF.

The chain recombines TRBV19 with TRBJ2-1; 11 bases match TRBD2. The CDR3 loop spans 15 amino acids. Germline assignment: CDR1 LNHDA and CDR2 SQIVND (reference sequence). Trimming at V came to 3 bases and at J to 6 bases, leaving 4 bases not matched to a gene. CDR3 DNA sequence: TGTGCCAGTAGTATCGGACTAGCGGGCCTCAATGAGCAGTTCTTC. This codes for CASSIGLAGLNEQFF.

The gene calls are TRBV5-4 and TRBJ1-1, with 7 bases matching TRBD1. This CDR3 is 15 amino acids long. Trimming cost V 2 bases and J 5 bases; bases outside gene matches: 9. From germline, CDR1 is SGHNT and CDR2 YYREEE (reference sequence). The CDR3 DNA reads TGTGCCAGCAGCTTTGGACAGGTTGGGGCAACTGAAGCTTTCTTT. Its translation is CASSFGQVGATEAFF.

The chain is built from TRBV7-2 and TRBJ2-7; D not resolved. Germline-derived CDR1 and CDR2 are SGHTA and FQGNSA. Trimming cost V 6 bases and J 6 bases, with 15 bases left between them. The CDR3 spans 13 residues. In DNA, the CDR3 is TGTGCCAGCAGGGCAAGACCGGGTGTCGAGCAGTACTTC. It is translated as CASRARPGVEQYF. Looking up the rest from reference TRBV7-2 and TRBJ2-7 gives the full variable domain: GAGVSQSPSNKVTEKGKDVELRCDPISGHTALYWYRQSLGQGLEFLIYFQGNSAPDKSGLPSDRFSAERTGGSVSTLTIQRTQQEDSAVYLCASRARPGVEQYFGPGTRLTVT.

The chain uses TRBV7-7 and TRBJ2-5, with no clear D. This CDR3 contains 15 residues. Trimming left V 1 base short and J 3 bases short, with 12 bases between. CDR1 is SSHAT and CDR2 is FNYEAQ in the germline V gene (reference sequence). CDR3 DNA: TGTGCCAGCAGCTTAGTCGCGCGGAAAGAAGAGACCCAGTACTTC. It is translated as CASSLVARKEETQYF.

The CDR3 loop reads CASSFVTGSHEQYF. DNA for the CDR3: TGTGCCAGCAGCTTTGTCACAGGGTCCCACGAGCAGTACTTC. The chain couples TRBV7-6 to TRBJ2-7; a possible D gene is TRBD1 (6 bases). The CDR3 is 14 residues long. Trimming removed 3 bases at V and 5 bases at J, with 14 bases between. Germline V gives CDR1 SGHVS, CDR2 FNYEAQ.